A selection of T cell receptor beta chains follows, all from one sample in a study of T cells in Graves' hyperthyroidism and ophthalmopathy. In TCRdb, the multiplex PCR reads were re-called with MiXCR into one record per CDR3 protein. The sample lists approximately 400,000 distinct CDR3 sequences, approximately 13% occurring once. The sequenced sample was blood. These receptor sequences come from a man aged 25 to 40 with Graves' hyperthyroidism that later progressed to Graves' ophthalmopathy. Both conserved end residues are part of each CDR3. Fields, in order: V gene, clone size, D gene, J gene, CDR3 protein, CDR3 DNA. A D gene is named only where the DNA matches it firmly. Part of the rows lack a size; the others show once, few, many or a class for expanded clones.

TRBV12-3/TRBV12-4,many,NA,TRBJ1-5,CASSLSTVPQHF,TGTGCCAGCAGTTTAAGTACTGTGCCCCAGCATTTT
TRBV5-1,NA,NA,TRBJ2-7,CASKEGGSYEQYF,TGCGCCAGCAAGGAGGGTGGCTCCTACGAGCAGTACTTC
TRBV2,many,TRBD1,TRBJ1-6,CATTYRGRNSPLHF,TGTGCCACCACTTACAGGGGTCGTAATTCACCCCTCCACTTT
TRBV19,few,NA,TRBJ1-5,CASSISGMGNQPQHF,TGTGCCAGTAGTATATCCGGGATGGGCAATCAGCCCCAGCATTTT
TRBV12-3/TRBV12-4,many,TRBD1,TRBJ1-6,CASSLEGQGNSPLHF,TGTGCCAGCAGTTTAGAGGGACAGGGGAATTCACCCCTCCACTTT
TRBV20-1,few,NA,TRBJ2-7,CSARVKSHEQYF,TGCAGTGCTAGAGTAAAGTCCCACGAGCAGTACTTC
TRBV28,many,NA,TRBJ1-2,CASSWKRQSNYGYTF,TGTGCCAGCAGCTGGAAGCGGCAGTCTAACTATGGCTACACCTTC
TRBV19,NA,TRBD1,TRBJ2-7,CASSPAGTARGEQYF,TGTGCCAGTAGTCCGGCCGGGACAGCAAGGGGCGAGCAGTACTTC
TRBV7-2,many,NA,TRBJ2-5,CASSLQGGGIQETQYF,TGTGCCAGCAGCCTGCAGGGTGGGGGGATCCAAGAGACCCAGTACTTC
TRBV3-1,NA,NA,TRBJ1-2,CASSQETVYTF,TGTGCCAGCAGCCAGGAGACAGTCTACACCTTC
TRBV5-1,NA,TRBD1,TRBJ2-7,CASSLIPDRGREQYF,TGCGCCAGCAGCCTGATTCCAGACAGGGGACGCGAGCAGTACTTC
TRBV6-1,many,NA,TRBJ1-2,CASRPGESYGYTF,TGTGCCAGCAGACCAGGGGAATCCTATGGCTACACCTTC
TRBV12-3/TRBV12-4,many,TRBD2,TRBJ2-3,CASSLTRTSGTDTQYF,TGTGCCAGCAGTCTCACCAGGACTAGCGGCACAGATACGCAGTATTTT
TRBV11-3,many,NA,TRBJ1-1,CASSSLPLTWTEAFF,TGTGCCAGCAGCTCCTTACCTCTTACGTGGACTGAAGCTTTCTTT